This T cell receptor (beta chain) was captured in a study of blood T cell repertoires in COVID-19. Study-wide background: Nucleic acid was either cDNA or gDNA, and it came from T cells, B-cell-depleted T cells, or PBMCs.

Original processing notes: Amplification of reference gene primers provided the estimated nucleated cell counts. Libraries were prepared by immunoSEQ multiplex PCR; TCRdb keeps only in-frame clonotypes and omits some of them. The D gene and trimming were derived from the DNA, and the V and J assignments and clone size from that table. The profile covers about 350,000 clones, with less than 90% appearing a single time and over 0.8% taken by the ten largest. Among Cohort 3 donors, those recovered had two negative PCRs, clearance, or symptom resolution. This TCR was sampled from a woman in her twenties or thirties who had recovered from COVID-19. The sequencing sample was made of PBMCs or T cells enriched from blood (not recorded which).

CDR3 in DNA: TGTGCCTGGAGTCCCGGGTCAACCGGGGAGCTGTTTTTT. Translating gives CAWSPGSTGELFF. The chain links TRBV30 to TRBJ2-2; no reliable D call. The germline CDR1 and CDR2 sequences are GTSNPN and SVGIG (reference sequence). Trimming left V 2 bases short and J 5 bases short, with 9 bases between. The CDR3 is 13 amino acids.